What follows are 28 T cell receptor beta chains derived from one specimen sequenced in a study of T-cell reconstitution after alpha-beta-depleted transplantation in children. A library of TCRbeta sequences, prepared with unique molecular identifiers, was generated. One entry per CDR3 protein, called by TCRdb with MiXCR from the PCR reads. This table holds about 500,000 distinct CDR3 sequences, approximately 10% found once. Sequencing was performed on PBMCs, mostly from graft donor cells, taken 180 days after TCRalphabeta/CD19-depleted stem cell transplant. These receptor sequences come from a female patient between 2 and 10 years old who had a stem cell transplant for aplastic anemia, so the T cells may come from the graft donor.

This rearrangement joins TRBV20-1 to TRBJ2-1; D might be TRBD1 or TRBD2, each matching 5 bases. The CDR3 covers 15 residues. Trimming removed 7 bases at V and 4 bases at J, with 20 bases between. Germline V gene lookup returns CDR1 DFQATT and CDR2 SNEGSKA (reference sequence). The CDR3 spells CSGSGVRGVYNEQFF. For the CDR3, the DNA is TGCAGTGGATCGGGCGTAAGAGGGGTGTACAATGAGCAGTTCTTC.

This chain links TRBV25-1 with TRBJ2-6, with 12 bases fitting TRBD1. CDR3 length equals 17 residues. Unmatched junction bases numbered 7, after V lost 7 bases and J lost 3 bases. In germline, CDR1 is MGHDK, CDR2 SYGVNS. The CDR3 spells CASMGDRGRDGANVLTF. The CDR3 coding sequence is TGTGCCAGCATGGGGGACAGGGGGCGCGATGGGGCCAACGTCCTGACTTTC.

The V gene is TRBV24-1, the J gene TRBJ2-1, with no clear D. The CDR3 length is 15 residues. The germline V gene has CDR1 KGHDR and CDR2 SFDVKD. Trimming pared 5 bases from V and 2 bases from J, leaving 12 bases between. The CDR3 coding sequence is TGTGCCACCAGTGGATTGGGGTTGCCCTACAATGAGCAGTTCTTC. Its protein product is CATSGLGLPYNEQFF.

This clonotype has only a few counts. The rearrangement links TRBV12-3 or TRBV12-4 to TRBJ2-7, with D tentatively TRBD2 (5 bases). V was trimmed by 0 bases and J by 7 bases, leaving 16 bases between them. This CDR3 comprises 15 residues. The DNA for the CDR3 is TGTGCCAGCAGTTTAGCGGGAGTTCGACCTCGGGAGCAGTACTTC. It codes for CASSLAGVRPREQYF.

The rearrangement links TRBV5-6 to TRBJ2-5, with 8 bases lining up with TRBD1. Germline values: CDR1 SGHDT, CDR2 YYEEEE. With 4 bases clipped from V and 4 bases from J, the junction kept 9 bases outside the gene matches. The CDR3 runs to 15 residues. In DNA form, the CDR3 reads TGTGCCAGCAGCCCAGGACAGGGAGATTCAGAGACCCAGTACTTC. This translates into CASSPGQGDSETQYF.

The V and J genes are TRBV7-9 and TRBJ2-1; the D gene is possibly TRBD1 (6 bases). The CDR3 spans 16 residues. V was trimmed by 0 bases and J by 2 bases, leaving 11 bases between them. From germline, CDR1 is SEHNR and CDR2 FQNEAQ (reference sequence). DNA of the CDR3: TGTGCCAGCAGCTTAGCGCGGTGGACAGCCTACAATGAGCAGTTCTTC. Translating gives CASSLARWTAYNEQFF.

The chain employs TRBV7-2 and TRBJ2-7; 7 nucleotides align to TRBD1. This CDR3 has 14 amino acids. The junction had 4 bases not matched to a gene; V was cut back by 3 bases and J by 2 bases. Per the germline V gene, CDR1 is SGHTA and CDR2 is FQGNSA. This CDR3 is CASSFRQGTYEQYF. DNA for the CDR3: TGTGCCAGCAGCTTTAGACAGGGAACCTACGAGCAGTACTTC.

The V and J genes are TRBV19 and TRBJ1-1, with a tentative D call TRBD1 (6 bases). Deletions cut 4 bases from V and 0 bases from J, with 9 bases between. This CDR3 spans 14 amino acids. The germline V gene encodes CDR1 LNHDA and CDR2 SQIVND (reference sequence). The CDR3 region has the DNA TGTGCCAGTAGTAAACAGGGAGTGAACACTGAAGCTTTCTTT. This codes for CASSKQGVNTEAFF.

This clonotype was seen a handful of times. This chain connects TRBV12-3 or TRBV12-4 to TRBJ1-1; no firm D call. The CDR3 covers 13 residues. With 0 bases removed from V and 4 bases from J, the gap between germline ends came to 6 bases. CDR3 coding DNA: TGTGCCAGCAGTTTAGCAAGGGCCACTGAAGCTTTCTTT. This codes for CASSLARATEAFF.

A few counts support this clonotype. V gene TRBV12-3 or TRBV12-4 combines with J gene TRBJ1-1; D is uncertain. CDR3 size: 14 residues. V was cut by 7 bases and J by 0 bases, with 12 bases left in between. CDR3: CASTEDSLNTEAFF. The CDR3 DNA is TGTGCCAGCACCGAGGACTCTCTGAACACTGAAGCTTTCTTT.

This clonotype was found a few times. The genes are TRBV5-6 and TRBJ2-7; D is perhaps TRBD1 or TRBD2 (5 bases each). Germline CDR1 SGHDT, CDR2 YYEEEE. V gave up 3 bases and J gave up 3 bases, with 13 bases separating them. The CDR3 loop spans 14 amino acids. The CDR3 DNA follows: TGTGCCAGCAGCTGGGGACCCACGGTCTACGAGCAGTACTTC. It translates to CASSWGPTVYEQYF.

This clonotype has only a few counts. The rearrangement links TRBV7-2 to TRBJ2-3; 9 bases match TRBD2. Germline V gives CDR1 SGHTA, CDR2 FQGNSA. Germline trimming cut 3 bases from V and 1 base from J; bases unmatched to any gene: 5. The CDR3 extends over 16 amino acids. The CDR3 nucleotides are TGTGCCAGCAGCTTTCGTAGCGGGAGTGGCACAGATACGCAGTATTTT. Its translation is CASSFRSGSGTDTQYF.

This sequence joins TRBV15 and TRBJ1-6; possible D gene TRBD1, 6 bases. V gave up 1 base and J gave up 0 bases, with 10 bases separating them. This CDR3 has 17 amino acids. Germline loops: CDR1 LNHNV, CDR2 YYDKDF (reference sequence). CDR3 in amino acids: CATSRGQASSYNSPLHF. The CDR3 DNA reads TGTGCCACCAGCAGAGGACAGGCAAGCTCCTATAATTCACCCCTCCACTTT.

This clonotype was detected many times. J is TRBJ2-1 and V is TRBV11-2; D is possibly TRBD1 (6 bases). The CDR3 is 13 amino acids. Per germline, CDR1 SGHAT and CDR2 FQNNGV. V was cut by 6 bases and J by 12 bases, with 18 bases left in between. CDR3 coding DNA: TGTGCCAGCAGGTCCACCCCGGGACACCGGCAGTTCTTC. Amino acid sequence: CASRSTPGHRQFF.

This clonotype appeared many times. V usage is TRBV24-1 and J usage is TRBJ2-7; unclear D gene. Per the germline V gene, CDR1 is KGHDR and CDR2 is SFDVKD. The CDR3 length is 15 residues. V dropped 4 bases and J dropped 2 bases, with 14 bases sitting between them. DNA of the CDR3: TGTGCCACCAGTGACCGACGCGGAGCGACCTACGAGCAGTACTTC. It translates to CATSDRRGATYEQYF.

This sequence joins TRBV6-1 and TRBJ1-5; TRBD1 agrees at 7 bases. Germline V CDR1 and CDR2: MNHNS, SASEGT. The CDR3 has 15 amino acids. The V segment lost 4 bases and the J segment 7 bases; nucleotides outside the gene matches: 10. The CDR3 region has the DNA TGTGCCAGCAGTGTACAGACAGGGCCCTGGCAGCCCCAGCATTTT. Translated: CASSVQTGPWQPQHF.

A few counts support this clonotype. The gene calls are TRBV14 and TRBJ1-2, with 9 bases matching TRBD1. CDR3 length equals 14 residues. Germline lookup yields CDR1 SGHDN and CDR2 FVKESK. Germline trimming cut 1 base from V and 8 bases from J; bases unmatched to any gene: 5. The CDR3 loop is CASSQGQGVEGYTF. The CDR3 bases are TGTGCCAGCAGCCAAGGACAGGGGGTTGAGGGCTACACCTTC.

There are many counts of this clonotype. The genes are TRBV5-6 and TRBJ2-1; the D is unclear. CDR1 is SGHDT, CDR2 YYEEEE, per germline. V was shortened by 0 bases and J by 10 bases, with 5 bases between the two germline ends. The CDR3 loop spans 11 amino acids. In DNA, the CDR3 is TGTGCCAGCAGCTTGGCGGTAGAGCAGTTCTTC. Amino acids: CASSLAVEQFF.

This clonotype was recorded many times. This chain joins TRBV28 and TRBJ1-5; D gene ambiguous. V was cut by 7 bases and J by 0 bases, with 13 bases left in between. Germline CDR1 MDHEN, CDR2 SYDVKM. This CDR3 comprises 15 residues. CDR3 amino acids: CASNTLGASNQPQHF. The CDR3 DNA reads TGTGCCAGCAACACTTTGGGTGCTAGCAATCAGCCCCAGCATTTT. The whole variable domain, filled in from reference TRBV28 and TRBJ1-5, reads DVKVTQSSRYLVKRTGEKVFLECVQDMDHENMFWYRQDPGLGLRLIYFSYDVKMKEKGDIPEGYSVSREKKERFSLILESASTNQTSMYLCASNTLGASNQPQHFGDGTRLSIL.

The chain has TRBV20-1 and TRBJ2-3; D possibly corresponds to TRBD1 (6 bases). The CDR3 is 16 amino acids. Per germline, CDR1 DFQATT and CDR2 SNEGSKA (reference sequence). The ends were cut back, 5 bases at V and 4 bases at J, with 22 bases in the middle. The CDR3 nucleotides are TGCAGTGCTCCCCTATCGACAGGTCGAATCGCAGATACGCAGTATTTT. Translating it yields CSAPLSTGRIADTQYF.

This clonotype was seen only a few times. The chain is built from TRBV9 and TRBJ1-4; no clear D gene. V lost 7 bases and J 2 bases, leaving 12 bases between the germline ends. The germline CDR1 and CDR2 sequences are SGDLS and YYNGEE. This CDR3 region has 14 residues. The CDR3 DNA is TGTGCCAGCCGCTTGAACGGGACTAATGAAAAACTGTTTTTT. Encoded protein: CASRLNGTNEKLFF.

This clonotype appeared a few times. The CDR3 loop is CASSQSGGGNNEQFF. CDR3 sequence (DNA): TGTGCCAGCAGCCAAAGCGGGGGGGGGAACAATGAGCAGTTCTTC. The rearrangement uses TRBV7-9 and TRBJ2-1; 10 bases line up with TRBD2. The CDR3 loop spans 15 amino acids. The germline V gene has CDR1 SEHNR and CDR2 FQNEAQ (reference sequence). V was clipped by 5 bases and J by 5 bases; unmatched bases: 6.

V is TRBV6-5 and J is TRBJ2-1; the D gene is possibly TRBD2 (7 bases). The V end lost 1 base, the J end lost 4 bases, and 23 bases lay between the germline ends. The CDR3 consists of 19 residues. The germline gives CDR1 MNHEY, CDR2 SVGAGI. The CDR3 here is CASSYFGASGTPSYNEQFF. The CDR3 coding sequence is TGTGCCAGCAGTTACTTTGGGGCCAGCGGGACACCCTCTTACAATGAGCAGTTCTTC.

There are a few counts of this clonotype. The chain employs TRBV7-9 and TRBJ2-7; TRBD2 matches at 7 bases. Per germline, CDR1 SEHNR and CDR2 FQNEAQ (reference sequence). V shed 5 bases, J shed 0 bases, and the junction held 13 bases outside the gene matches. The CDR3 is 17 amino acids. The CDR3 DNA follows: TGTGCCAGCAGCCCACGGGGAGGGACCTTTTTCTCCTACGAGCAGTACTTC. This codes for CASSPRGGTFFSYEQYF. The full variable domain, rest sourced from reference TRBV7-9 and TRBJ2-7, is DTGVSQNPRHKITKRGQNVTFRCDPISEHNRLYWYRQTLGQGPEFLTYFQNEAQLEKSRLLSDRFSAERPKGSFSTLEIQRTEQGDSAMYLCASSPRGGTFFSYEQYFGPGTRLTVT.

The J gene is TRBJ2-7, the V gene TRBV4-3; 7 nucleotides line up with TRBD2. In germline, CDR1 is LGHNA, CDR2 YSLEER. With 0 bases clipped from V and 2 bases from J, the junction kept 4 bases outside the gene matches. CDR3 length: 15 amino acids. CDR3 DNA sequence: TGCGCCAGCAGCCAAGATGGAAGCGGGGCCTACGAGCAGTACGTC. The encoded protein is CASSQDGSGAYEQYV.

There are many counts of this clonotype. The V gene is TRBV6-1, the J gene TRBJ2-1; 8 positions match TRBD2. CDR1 MNHNS and CDR2 SASEGT come from the germline V gene. This CDR3 comprises 15 residues. Germline trimming cut 6 bases from V and 0 bases from J; bases unmatched to any gene: 4. The CDR3 nucleotides are TGTGCCAGCAGCCGAAGCGGGAGCTCCTACAATGAGCAGTTCTTC. Translated: CASSRSGSSYNEQFF.

The sample holds a few counts of this clonotype. The chain employs TRBV12-3 or TRBV12-4 and TRBJ2-1, with D hard to call. V was shortened by 6 bases and J by 1 base, with 19 bases between the two germline ends. This CDR3 is built from 17 residues. For the CDR3, the DNA is TGTGCCAGCAGACGCCTCCACTACATTGGTTCCTACAATGAGCAGTTCTTC. This codes for CASRRLHYIGSYNEQFF.

This clonotype was seen a handful of times. The rearrangement joins TRBV5-5 to TRBJ2-7; D unresolved. CDR1 is SGHKS and CDR2 is YYEKEE in the germline V gene (reference sequence). Trimming took off 3 bases at V and 6 bases at J, with 10 bases between the two ends. CDR3 length: 12 amino acids. CDR3 region: CASSSDWSEQYF. CDR3 in DNA: TGTGCCAGCAGCTCAGACTGGAGCGAGCAGTACTTC. Looking up the rest from reference TRBV5-5 and TRBJ2-7 gives the full variable domain: DAGVTQSPTHLIKTRGQQVTLRCSPISGHKSVSWYQQVLGQGPQFIFQYYEKEERGRGNFPDRFSARQFPNYSSELNVNALLLGDSALYLCASSSDWSEQYFGPGTRLTVT.